This TCR beta chain was identified during a study of T-cell reconstitution after alpha-beta-depleted transplantation in children. A TCRbeta library incorporating unique molecular identifiers was prepared. TCRdb redid the calling of the PCR reads with MiXCR, one entry per CDR3 protein. The sample has fewer than 450,000 distinct CDR3 sequences; roughly 17% are singletons. Findings of the study overall: Some patients' high day-60 TCRbeta diversity was attributed to recipient cells surviving conditioning.

This clonotype turned up a few times. The target antigen is unknown. In germline, CDR1 is SEHNR, CDR2 FQNEAQ (reference sequence). V lost 5 bases to trimming and J lost 1 base, with 13 bases between them. This CDR3 has 15 amino acids. This material consisted of PBMCs, mostly from graft donor cells, taken 360 days after TCRalphabeta/CD19-depleted stem cell transplant. This chain connects TRBV7-9 to TRBJ2-3; D gene ambiguous. This sequence was found in a male patient between 2 and 9 years old who had a stem cell transplant for acute lymphoblastic leukemia, so the T cells may come from the graft donor. The chain's CDR3 is CASSPDIAGTDTQYF. The CDR3 DNA follows: TGTGCCAGCAGCCCTGACATAGCCGGCACAGATACGCAGTATTTT.